This TCR beta chain is drawn from a study of blood T cell repertoires in COVID-19. On the study more broadly: Some COVID-19 samples were acute and others convalescent; all came from the United States, Italy and Spain. PBMCs, B-cell-depleted T cells, or T cells were the source of the cDNA or gDNA that made up the material.

In the study's own analysis: By means of reference gene primer amplification, nucleated cell counts were estimated. Data came from immunoSEQ multiplex PCR; TCRdb stores just in-frame clones and leaves some out. The V and J calls and clone size come from that table; D and trimming were worked out from the DNA. This sample has 110,000 to 150,000 clones, with about four fifths found just once. V gave up 4 bases and J gave up 4 bases; unmatched junction bases: 7. The CDR3 covers 15 residues. The germline CDR1 and CDR2 sequences are SGDLS and YYNGEE. This TCR derives from a man at least 80 years old with acute or convalescent COVID-19. The specimen sequenced was peripheral blood. This rearrangement joins TRBV9 to TRBJ2-5, with 10 bases that match TRBD1. CDR3 region: CASSKGTGAGETQYF. As DNA, the CDR3 is TGTGCCAGCAGCAAGGGGACAGGGGCCGGAGAGACCCAGTACTTC.